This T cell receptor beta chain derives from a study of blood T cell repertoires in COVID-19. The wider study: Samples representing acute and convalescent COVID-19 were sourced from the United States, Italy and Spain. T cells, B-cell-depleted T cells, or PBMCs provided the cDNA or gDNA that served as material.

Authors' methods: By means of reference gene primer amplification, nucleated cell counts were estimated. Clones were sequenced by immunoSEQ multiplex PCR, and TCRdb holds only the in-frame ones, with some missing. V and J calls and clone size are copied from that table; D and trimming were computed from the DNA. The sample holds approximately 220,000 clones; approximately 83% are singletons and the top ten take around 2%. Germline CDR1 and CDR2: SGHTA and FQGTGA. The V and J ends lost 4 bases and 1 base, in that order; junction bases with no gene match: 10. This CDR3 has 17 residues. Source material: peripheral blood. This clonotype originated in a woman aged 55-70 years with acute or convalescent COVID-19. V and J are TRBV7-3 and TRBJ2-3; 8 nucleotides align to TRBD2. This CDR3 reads CASSSPPGRGGTDTQYF. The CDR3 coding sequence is TGTGCCAGCAGCTCACCTCCCGGGCGGGGGGGCACAGATACGCAGTATTTT.